The 29 T cell receptor beta chains below come from one sample, sequenced in a study of blood T cell repertoires in COVID-19. TCRdb's table, derived via immunoSEQ multiplex PCR, lists solely in-frame clones and lacks some. The sample yields 130,000 or so clones, 70% to 85% seen once. The source material was peripheral blood. The receptors come from a woman aged 55-75 years with acute or convalescent COVID-19.

The genes are TRBV10-3 and TRBJ2-1; TRBD2 aligns across 7 bases. The V and J ends lost 6 bases and 6 bases, in that order; junction bases with no gene match: 2. CDR1 and CDR2 (germline): ENHRY, SYGVKD. This CDR3 has 12 amino acids. Here the CDR3 reads CAISGGSNEQFF. The CDR3 DNA reads TGTGCCATCAGCGGGGGGAGCAATGAGCAGTTCTTC.

This sequence joins TRBV5-6 and TRBJ1-3; D gene ambiguous. CDR1 is SGHDT and CDR2 is YYEEEE in the germline V gene. The CDR3 loop spans 13 amino acids. V lost 4 bases and J 7 bases, leaving 12 bases between the germline ends. CDR3 coding DNA: TGTGCCAGCAGCCTCAAGCCGGGGAACACCATATATTTT. The encoded protein is CASSLKPGNTIYF.

The J gene is TRBJ1-4, the V gene TRBV6-5; tentative D call: TRBD1 (6 bases). The germline gives CDR1 MNHEY, CDR2 SVGAGI. The CDR3 is 15 residues long. Trimming shortened V by 2 bases and J by 3 bases, and 10 bases separated the two germline ends. CDR3 sequence: CASSYGGAPNEKLFF. The DNA of the CDR3 is TGTGCCAGCAGTTACGGGGGGGCACCTAATGAAAAACTGTTTTTT.

This chain connects TRBV2 to TRBJ1-1; D gene uncertain. Germline V CDR1 and CDR2: SNHLY, FYNNEI. V was clipped by 3 bases and J by 5 bases, with 4 bases between them. There are 11 residues in the CDR3. Here the CDR3 reads CASSDPTEAFF. CDR3 in DNA: TGTGCCAGCAGTGACCCAACTGAAGCTTTCTTT.

This chain uses TRBV19 with TRBJ1-2; TRBD1 is a possible D gene (6 bases). The CDR3 sequence is 14 residues long. Trimming removed 8 bases from V and 8 bases from J, with 21 bases in between. Germline V gives CDR1 LNHDA, CDR2 SQIVND (reference sequence). The CDR3: CASRTDNRAEGYTF. The DNA of the CDR3 is TGTGCCAGTCGAACCGATAACAGGGCAGAGGGCTACACCTTC.

This clone appeared a few times. The chain employs TRBV9 and TRBJ1-2, with 8 bases aligning to TRBD1. Germline V gives CDR1 SGDLS, CDR2 YYNGEE. With 3 bases clipped from V and 4 bases from J, the junction kept 5 bases outside the gene matches. CDR3 size: 14 residues. The CDR3 sequence is CASSGGQGFYGYTF. For the CDR3, the DNA is TGTGCCAGCAGCGGCGGACAGGGATTCTATGGCTACACCTTC.

J is TRBJ1-5 and V is TRBV4-1, with D possibly matching TRBD1 (6 bases). The V gene's germline CDR1 is MGHRA and CDR2 YSYEKL. Trimming cost V 0 bases and J 7 bases, with 16 bases left between them. The CDR3 sequence is 16 residues long. The CDR3 bases are TGCGCCAGCAGCCAAGAAACCAACAGGGAGGGGCAGCCCCAGCATTTT. Encoded protein: CASSQETNREGQPQHF.

The chain is built from TRBV4-1 and TRBJ2-4; maybe TRBD2 (6 bases). This CDR3 is built from 15 residues. The germline CDR1 and CDR2 sequences are MGHRA and YSYEKL. Trimming removed 4 bases at V and 6 bases at J, with 16 bases between. CDR3 nucleotide sequence: TGCGCCAGCAGCCTTCTCGTGTTGGAGGGAAACATTCAGTACTTC. This translates into CASSLLVLEGNIQYF.

In this sample, this clone turned up once. The chain employs TRBV7-3 and TRBJ2-1, with 14 bases identical to TRBD2. This CDR3 has 18 residues. V was clipped by 2 bases and J by 6 bases; unmatched bases: 9. The germline V gene has CDR1 SGHTA and CDR2 FQGTGA. CDR3 nucleotides: TGTGCCAGCAGCTTAGGGGGCGCCGGGACTAGCGGGGGCAATGAGCAGTTCTTC. Amino acids: CASSLGGAGTSGGNEQFF.

This clone was seen once. The chain joins TRBV5-1 to TRBJ2-3, with D possibly being TRBD2 (5 bases). V dropped 0 bases and J dropped 6 bases, with 11 bases sitting between them. Germline assignment: CDR1 SGHRS and CDR2 YFSETQ. The CDR3 is 14 residues long. Here the CDR3 reads CASSLAGGMDTQYF. DNA for the CDR3: TGCGCCAGCAGCTTGGCCGGAGGCATGGATACGCAGTATTTT.

This chain links TRBV4-1 with TRBJ2-7; TRBD1 might be the D (6 bases). The CDR3 loop spans 13 amino acids. Germline CDR1 is MGHRA and CDR2 is YSYEKL. V dropped 0 bases and J dropped 6 bases, with 9 bases sitting between them. The chain's CDR3 is CASSQDYRAEQYF. CDR3 DNA sequence: TGCGCCAGCAGCCAAGATTACAGGGCCGAGCAGTACTTC.

Of note for this clone: Distinct nucleotide sequences in the sample also encode this CDR3. The chain has TRBV6-5 and TRBJ1-2; a possible D gene is TRBD1 (5 bases). Trimming shortened V by 6 bases and J by 2 bases, and 10 bases separated the two germline ends. CDR1 and CDR2 (germline): MNHEY, SVGAGI. The CDR3 loop spans 13 amino acids. CDR3 sequence reads: CASSSTGNYGYTF. The CDR3 DNA sequence: TGTGCCAGCAGCTCTACAGGCAACTATGGCTACACCTTC.

The chain joins TRBV19 to TRBJ1-1; D is unclear. There are 12 residues in the CDR3. V was clipped by 9 bases and J by 4 bases, with 12 bases between them. From germline, CDR1 is LNHDA and CDR2 SQIVND (reference sequence). The CDR3 DNA reads as TGTGCCAGCGCCACGGGAACCACTGAAGCTTTCTTT. Its protein product is CASATGTTEAFF.

This clone showed up just a few times. The J gene is TRBJ1-3, the V gene TRBV11-2; TRBD1 matches 12 bases. Germline assignment: CDR1 SGHAT and CDR2 FQNNGV. V trimming: 7 bases; J trimming: 4 bases; junction bases outside the gene matches: 8. The CDR3 has 16 residues. CDR3 nucleotides: TGTGCCAGCACCCTGGGACAGGGGGCGCCGGGAAACACCATATATTTT. Amino acids: CASTLGQGAPGNTIYF.

V and J are TRBV12-3 or TRBV12-4 and TRBJ1-1; 7 nucleotides match TRBD1. V shed 5 bases, J shed 6 bases, and the junction held 6 bases outside the gene matches. This CDR3 is built from 13 residues. The CDR3 protein is CASSRTGRSEAFF. Here the CDR3 DNA reads TGTGCCAGCAGTAGGACAGGACGATCTGAAGCTTTCTTT.

V usage is TRBV7-9 and J usage is TRBJ2-2; tentatively, D is TRBD2 (6 bases). The CDR3 runs to 15 residues. Trimming stripped 6 bases from V and 2 bases from J, with 13 bases between. Germline values: CDR1 SEHNR, CDR2 FQNEAQ (reference sequence). CDR3 coding DNA: TGTGCCAGCAGGTGGAGGGACCACAACACCGGGGAGCTGTTTTTT. This codes for CASRWRDHNTGELFF.

The chain couples TRBV6-5 to TRBJ1-2; unclear D gene. Germline V CDR1 and CDR2: MNHEY, SVGAGI. The length of the CDR3 is 14 residues. V dropped 2 bases and J dropped 2 bases, with 9 bases sitting between them. The CDR3 is CASSYAGSNYGYTF. As DNA, the CDR3 is TGTGCCAGCAGTTACGCCGGTTCCAACTATGGCTACACCTTC.

The rearrangement links TRBV24-1 to TRBJ2-7, with D unclear. V dropped 1 base and J dropped 2 bases, with 5 bases sitting between them. Germline V gene sequence: CDR1 KGHDR, CDR2 SFDVKD. The CDR3 sequence is 13 residues long. The CDR3 sequence: CATSDFRTYEQYF. The CDR3 DNA reads TGTGCCACCAGTGATTTCAGGACCTACGAGCAGTACTTC.

Written as DNA, the CDR3 is TGCGCCAGCAGCTTGGTAGGGACAGGGACTGGAAACACCATATATTTT. Translated, it gives CASSLVGTGTGNTIYF. The chain is built from TRBV5-1 and TRBJ1-3; 9 bases align to TRBD1. The germline CDR1 and CDR2 sequences are SGHRS and YFSETQ. The CDR3 has 16 residues. V lost 0 bases and J lost 2; bases outside the gene matches: 3.

This chain joins TRBV2 and TRBJ1-5, with 9 bases fitting TRBD1. J was trimmed by 8 bases and V by 7 bases; bases with no gene match: 6. CDR3 size: 13 residues. Per the germline V gene, CDR1 is SNHLY and CDR2 is FYNNEI. The CDR3 DNA follows: TGTGCCAGCACGGAAGGACAGGGGAAGCCCCAGCATTTT. It translates to CASTEGQGKPQHF.

The chain combines TRBV7-6 with TRBJ2-7; TRBD1 agrees at 7 bases. Germline V CDR1 and CDR2: SGHVS, FNYEAQ. Trimming cost V 4 bases and J 4 bases; bases outside gene matches: 10. The CDR3 extends over 15 amino acids. The CDR3, as DNA: TGTGCCAGCAGCTCCGGGACAGTGGCCTTTTACGAGCAGTACTTC. Translated: CASSSGTVAFYEQYF.

The chain employs TRBV5-1 and TRBJ2-5; maybe TRBD1 (5 bases). The germline V gene encodes CDR1 SGHRS and CDR2 YFSETQ. This CDR3 is built from 14 residues. V was trimmed by 3 bases and J by 2 bases, leaving 11 bases between them. The CDR3 protein is CASSSSQVQETQYF. The CDR3 DNA sequence: TGCGCCAGCAGCTCATCACAGGTTCAAGAGACCCAGTACTTC.

This chain connects TRBV5-1 to TRBJ1-5; TRBD1 aligns across 8 bases. In germline, CDR1 is SGHRS, CDR2 YFSETQ. This CDR3 contains 15 residues. J was trimmed by 4 bases and V by 4 bases; bases with no gene match: 7. The CDR3 region is CASSPGDRFNQPQHF. Written as DNA, the CDR3 is TGCGCCAGCAGCCCCGGGGACAGGTTTAATCAGCCCCAGCATTTT.

This chain links TRBV7-9 with TRBJ1-1, with D uncertain. This CDR3 contains 12 residues. Germline V gene sequence: CDR1 SEHNR, CDR2 FQNEAQ (reference sequence). V lost 5 bases, J lost 7 bases, and 11 bases lay in between. The CDR3: CASSPTENEAFF. The CDR3 nucleotides are TGTGCCAGCAGCCCGACTGAGAATGAAGCTTTCTTT.

A single count supports this clone. This rearrangement joins TRBV28 to TRBJ1-5; no definite D call. Trimming left V 3 bases short and J 6 bases short, with 9 bases between. The CDR3 totals 13 residues. Per germline, CDR1 MDHEN and CDR2 SYDVKM. This CDR3 reads CASSFLRGQPQHF. The CDR3 coding sequence is TGTGCCAGCAGTTTTCTCCGCGGTCAGCCCCAGCATTTT.

This chain connects TRBV19 to TRBJ2-7, with D perhaps TRBD1 (6 bases). The CDR3 is made up of 10 amino acids. Germline CDR1 LNHDA, CDR2 SQIVND (reference sequence). The CDR3, as DNA: TGTGCCTTCCCGCCCAGGGACAATGGGGTC. Protein product: CAFPPRDNGV.

The CDR3 bases are TGTGCCACCAGTGAGGGGCAGGCGAGTTCCTACGAGCAGTACTTC. As protein: CATSEGQASSYEQYF. This chain connects TRBV24-1 to TRBJ2-7, with D maybe TRBD1 (5 bases). This CDR3 has 15 residues. CDR1 and CDR2 (germline): KGHDR, SFDVKD. Trimming cost V 4 bases and J 1 base, with 13 bases left between them.

The rearrangement links TRBV28 to TRBJ1-3; tentatively, D is TRBD1 (5 bases). The CDR3 runs 13 residues. Germline CDR1 reads MDHEN; CDR2 reads SYDVKM. V lost 6 bases and J 1 base, leaving 7 bases between the germline ends. The CDR3 sequence is CASSPGSGNTIYF. CDR3 nucleotide sequence: TGTGCCAGCAGCCCAGGGTCTGGAAACACCATATATTTT. The full variable domain, in which reference TRBV28 and TRBJ1-3 provide the parts outside the CDR3, is DVKVTQSSRYLVKRTGEKVFLECVQDMDHENMFWYRQDPGLGLRLIYFSYDVKMKEKGDIPEGYSVSREKKERFSLILESASTNQTSMYLCASSPGSGNTIYFGEGSWLTVV.

The V and J genes are TRBV7-9 and TRBJ1-1, with a tentative D call TRBD1 (5 bases). V was shortened by 10 bases and J by 0 bases, with 9 bases between the two germline ends. This CDR3 has 12 amino acids. Germline-derived CDR1 and CDR2 are SEHNR and FQNEAQ (reference sequence). In DNA form, the CDR3 reads TGTGCCAACGACAGAATGAACACTGAAGCTTTCTTT. Its protein is CANDRMNTEAFF. Based on the CDR3 plus reference TRBV7-9 and TRBJ1-1, the full variable domain is DTGVSQNPRHKITKRGQNVTFRCDPISEHNRLYWYRQTLGQGPEFLTYFQNEAQLEKSRLLSDRFSAERPKGSFSTLEIQRTEQGDSAMYLCANDRMNTEAFFGQGTRLTVV.